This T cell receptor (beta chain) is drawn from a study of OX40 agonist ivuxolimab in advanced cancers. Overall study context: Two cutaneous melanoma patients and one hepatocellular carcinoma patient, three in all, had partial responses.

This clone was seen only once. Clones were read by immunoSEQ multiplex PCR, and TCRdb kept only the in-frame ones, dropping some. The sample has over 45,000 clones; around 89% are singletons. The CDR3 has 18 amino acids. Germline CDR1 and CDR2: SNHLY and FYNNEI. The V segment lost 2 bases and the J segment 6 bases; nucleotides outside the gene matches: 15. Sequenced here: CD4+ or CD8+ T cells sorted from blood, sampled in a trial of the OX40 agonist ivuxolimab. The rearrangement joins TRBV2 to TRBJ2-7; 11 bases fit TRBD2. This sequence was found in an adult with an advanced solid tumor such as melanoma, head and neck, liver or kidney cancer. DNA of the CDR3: TGTGCCAGCAGTGAAAACCTTCTCAGTTTAGCGGGAGGGAGCGAGCAGTACTTC. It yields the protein CASSENLLSLAGGSEQYF.